Sequencing of this T cell receptor (beta chain) was carried out in a study of shared clonotypes between healthy human individuals. Evenly divided among several immunoSEQ plates was the genomic DNA of each subset. Measured with immunoSEQ multiplex PCR; TCRdb has only the in-frame clones, and not every one. This sample yields hundreds of thousands of clones, of which more than 70% are seen a single time; 1.5% to 2% belongs to the top ten. Study-level results: Generation probabilities were higher for clonotypes shared across all four sorted-subset donors than for unshared ones.

For this clone: Its cognate antigen is unknown.

V lost 5 bases and J 8 bases, leaving 22 bases between the germline ends. CDR3 size: 16 residues. The V gene's germline CDR1 is SGHVS and CDR2 FQNEAQ. The sequencing input was memory CD4+ T cells sorted from blood. Subset specified: CD45RA-negative fraction. The chain has TRBV7-8 and TRBJ2-4; D not resolved. This clonotype was obtained from a woman aged 25 to 45 in good health. CDR3 sequence reads: CASSPGAGLVDDIQYF. CDR3 in DNA: TGTGCCAGCAGCCCAGGCGCCGGCCTGGTAGATGACATTCAGTACTTC.